The 17 T cell receptor beta chains below were found in one sample sequenced in a study of untreated major depressive disorder. Sequencing was performed with immunoSEQ multiplex PCR; in TCRdb, only in-frame clones are kept and a portion is missing. The sample lists 20,000 or so clones; approximately 87% were seen once. Sequencing was performed on CD4+ T cells from PBMCs. The origin of the receptors is a woman aged 25 to 39 in good health.

This clone was found a few times. The chain combines TRBV19 with TRBJ2-7; D unresolved. CDR1 is LNHDA and CDR2 is SQIVND in the germline V gene (reference sequence). CDR3 length: 13 residues. V was shortened by 3 bases and J by 9 bases, with 15 bases between the two germline ends. For the CDR3, the DNA is TGTGCCAGTAGTATCGCGGACCGCCACTGGCAGTACTTC. The encoded protein is CASSIADRHWQYF.

The chain links TRBV2 to TRBJ1-3, with TRBD1 matching over 7 bases. This CDR3 has 16 residues. V lost 5 bases to trimming and J lost 0 bases; unmatched junction nucleotides: 7. The V gene's germline CDR1 is SNHLY and CDR2 FYNNEI. The CDR3 bases are TGTGCCAGCAGTTACGGACAGGCCAACTCTGGAAACACCATATATTTT. It is translated as CASSYGQANSGNTIYF.

V and J are TRBV5-1 and TRBJ2-3; 9 bases line up with TRBD1. This CDR3 is 14 amino acids long. CDR1 and CDR2 (germline): SGHRS, YFSETQ. V gave up 5 bases and J gave up 6 bases; unmatched junction bases: 7. The CDR3 region has the DNA TGCGCCAGCAGGAGGGGACAGGGATGGGATACGCAGTATTTT. Translated: CASRRGQGWDTQYF. The full variable domain, with the rest looked up from reference TRBV5-1 and TRBJ2-3, is KAGVTQTPRYLIKTRGQQVTLSCSPISGHRSVSWYQQTPGQGLQFLFEYFSETQRNKGNFPGRFSGRQFSNSRSEMNVSTLELGDSALYLCASRRGQGWDTQYFGPGTRLTVL.

This clone was detected only once. This chain's CDR3 is CASRGNSGHTDTQYF. The CDR3 DNA sequence: TGTGCCAGCAGGGGGAATAGCGGCCACACAGATACGCAGTATTTT. The chain links TRBV2 to TRBJ2-3; a weak D match, TRBD2 (6 bases). The CDR3 is 15 amino acids. Germline V lookup: CDR1 SNHLY, CDR2 FYNNEI. V lost 6 bases and J lost 2, with 15 bases in between.

J is TRBJ1-6 and V is TRBV18, with TRBD1 matching 7 bases. The CDR3 is 15 residues long. The J segment lost 9 bases and the V segment lost 2 bases, leaving 7 bases of the junction unmatched. Germline V gene lookup returns CDR1 KGHSH and CDR2 LQKENI. Here the CDR3 DNA reads TGTGCCAGCTCACCAGGGGACAGTATAATTTCACCCCTCCACTTT. Translated, it gives CASSPGDSIISPLHF.

This chain uses TRBV4-3 with TRBJ2-7, with D possibly being TRBD1 (6 bases). Germline CDR1 LGHNA, CDR2 YSLEER. There are 15 residues in the CDR3. V was cut by 1 base and J by 0 bases, with 10 bases left in between. For the CDR3, the DNA is TGCGCCAGCAGCCAAGTTTCAGGGGTCTCCTACGAGCAGTACTTC. It encodes CASSQVSGVSYEQYF.

The rearrangement uses TRBV6-5 and TRBJ2-1; perhaps D is TRBD1 or TRBD2 (5 bases each). V dropped 8 bases and J dropped 6 bases, with 14 bases sitting between them. Germline CDR1 reads MNHEY; CDR2 reads SVGAGI. The CDR3 is made up of 13 amino acids. For the CDR3, the DNA is TGTGCCAGCGGAGACCCGAGGGGCAATGAGCAGTTCTTC. Amino acid sequence: CASGDPRGNEQFF.

The rearrangement links TRBV27 to TRBJ2-5, with 10 bases identical to TRBD2. After removal of 4 bases from V and 7 bases from J, the junction contained 6 bases not matched to a gene. Looked up from germline, CDR1 is MNHEY and CDR2 is SMNVEV (reference sequence). There are 14 residues in the CDR3. The CDR3 sequence is CASSSTSGVGTQYF. DNA of the CDR3: TGTGCCAGCAGTTCAACTAGCGGGGTGGGGACCCAGTACTTC.

V usage is TRBV7-9 and J usage is TRBJ2-2; no firm D call. The CDR3 totals 16 residues. Germline CDR1 SEHNR, CDR2 FQNEAQ (reference sequence). Trimming left V 5 bases short and J 0 bases short, with 13 bases between. CDR3 in amino acids: CASSDRTAANTGELFF. CDR3 nucleotide sequence: TGTGCCAGCAGCGATAGGACGGCGGCGAACACCGGGGAGCTGTTTTTT. The full variable domain, rest sourced from reference TRBV7-9 and TRBJ2-2, is DTGVSQNPRHKITKRGQNVTFRCDPISEHNRLYWYRQTLGQGPEFLTYFQNEAQLEKSRLLSDRFSAERPKGSFSTLEIQRTEQGDSAMYLCASSDRTAANTGELFFGEGSRLTVL.

This chain links TRBV5-1 with TRBJ1-4; D is perhaps TRBD1 (6 bases). This CDR3 comprises 16 residues. Germline V gene data show CDR1 as SGHRS and CDR2 as YFSETQ. Trimming shortened V by 0 bases and J by 7 bases, and 16 bases separated the two germline ends. In nucleotides, the CDR3 is TGCGCCAGCAGCTTGGAGGCGCAGGGGTTATTTGAAAAACTGTTTTTT. This codes for CASSLEAQGLFEKLFF.

The rearrangement links TRBV9 to TRBJ1-3; D is unclear. V gave up 4 bases and J gave up 0 bases, with 17 bases separating them. The CDR3 sequence is 17 residues long. In germline, CDR1 is SGDLS, CDR2 YYNGEE. CDR3 nucleotide sequence: TGTGCCAGCAGCACCCACGACTCGCTGGGCTCTGGAAACACCATATATTTT. This gives the protein CASSTHDSLGSGNTIYF.

J is TRBJ1-6 and V is TRBV7-8; possible D gene TRBD1, 5 bases. V gave up 0 bases and J gave up 9 bases, with 18 bases separating them. CDR1 and CDR2 from the germline V gene are SGHVS and FQNEAQ. CDR3 length: 17 residues. This CDR3 is CASSLAGRGGIFSPLHF. In DNA, the CDR3 is TGTGCCAGCAGCTTAGCCGGGAGGGGAGGAATTTTTTCACCCCTCCACTTT. The complete variable domain, with remaining parts taken from reference TRBV7-8 and TRBJ1-6, reads GAGVSQSPRYKVAKRGQDVALRCDPISGHVSLFWYQQALGQGPEFLTYFQNEAQLDKSGLPSDRFFAERPEGSVSTLKIQRTQQEDSAVYLCASSLAGRGGIFSPLHFGNGTRLTVT.

V gene TRBV19 combines with J gene TRBJ2-7; no definite D call. The ends were cut back, 2 bases at V and 2 bases at J, with 10 bases in the middle. Germline CDR1 reads LNHDA; CDR2 reads SQIVND (reference sequence). The CDR3 covers 14 residues. CDR3 nucleotides: TGTGCCAGTAGTATACAAAAGGGTCCCTACGAGCAGTACTTC. As protein: CASSIQKGPYEQYF.

The chain has TRBV30 and TRBJ2-1; TRBD1 matches at 8 bases. The CDR3 spans 11 residues. Germline V gene data show CDR1 as GTSNPN and CDR2 as SVGIG (reference sequence). V lost 4 bases to trimming and J lost 9 bases; unmatched junction nucleotides: 2. The CDR3 nucleotides are TGTGCCTGGACAGGGGGCTTTGAGCAGTTCTTC. Protein product: CAWTGGFEQFF.

This sequence joins TRBV6-1 and TRBJ2-7, with 9 bases aligning to TRBD2. Losses at the gene ends were 2 bases for V and 2 bases for J; bases not matched to a gene: 4. This CDR3 has 15 amino acids. Germline CDR1 is MNHNS and CDR2 is SASEGT. CDR3: CASSEWAGGTYEQYF. CDR3 coding DNA: TGTGCCAGCAGTGAATGGGCGGGAGGGACCTACGAGCAGTACTTC.

The chain uses TRBV5-1 and TRBJ2-1; D is undetermined. V was shortened by 0 bases and J by 0 bases, with 10 bases between the two germline ends. Germline-derived CDR1 and CDR2 are SGHRS and YFSETQ. The CDR3 runs 16 residues. The CDR3 DNA reads TGCGCCAGCAGCTTGGCTGGCGCCTCCTCCTACAATGAGCAGTTCTTC. This translates into CASSLAGASSYNEQFF. Drawing the rest from reference TRBV5-1 and TRBJ2-1, the complete variable domain is KAGVTQTPRYLIKTRGQQVTLSCSPISGHRSVSWYQQTPGQGLQFLFEYFSETQRNKGNFPGRFSGRQFSNSRSEMNVSTLELGDSALYLCASSLAGASSYNEQFFGPGTRLTVL.

The table lists this clone with a count of one. The chain carries TRBV11-2 and TRBJ2-7, with 8 bases identical to TRBD2. This CDR3 spans 14 amino acids. Germline assignment: CDR1 SGHAT and CDR2 FQNNGV. J lost 3 bases, V lost 4 bases, and 5 bases had no gene match. This CDR3 is CASSSLRGVYEQYF. DNA of the CDR3: TGTGCCAGCAGCTCCTTGCGGGGGGTCTACGAGCAGTACTTC.